One T cell receptor beta chain is described in this entry. The sample is drawn from a study of blood T cell repertoires in COVID-19. Study summary: Researchers got acute and convalescent COVID-19 samples from the United States, Italy and Spain. T cells, B-cell-depleted T cells, or PBMCs provided the cDNA or gDNA that served as material.

V trimming: 4 bases; J trimming: 4 bases; junction bases outside the gene matches: 7. Germline V gene data show CDR1 as KGHDR and CDR2 as SFDVKD. This CDR3 spans 16 amino acids. The table came from immunoSEQ multiplex PCR; TCRdb's copy has only in-frame clones and leaves some out. Of approximately 170,000 clones in the sample, roughly nine tenths were seen once. The sequence was obtained from a man aged 60 to 75 with acute or convalescent COVID-19. The genes are TRBV24-1 and TRBJ2-2; 8 bases align to TRBD1. Sequencing was carried out using peripheral blood. CDR3 residues: CATSDQTGVVTGELFF. DNA for the CDR3: TGTGCCACCAGTGACCAGACAGGGGTTGTCACCGGGGAGCTGTTTTTT.